The text below deals with one T cell receptor beta chain. Antigen: not known. Profiling relied on immunoSEQ multiplex PCR, and the TCRdb table lists in-frame clones only, not all of them. This sample has 2.3 million or so clones, with over 85% found just once. Trimming removed 1 base at V and 3 bases at J, with 7 bases between. The CDR3 covers 13 residues. Germline V gene sequence: CDR1 SNHLY, CDR2 FYNNEI. The data originate from a study of shared clonotypes between healthy human individuals. Study-wide results and caveats: How much donors shared clonotypes was expected to be affected by sequencing depth.

Sequencing input: naive CD4+ T cells from PBMCs. Indicated subset: CD45RA+ positively selected. This chain uses TRBV2 with TRBJ2-7; unclear D gene. The sequence was collected from a man younger than 30 in good health. Some clones in this sample may be carry-over from other donors' samples. This CDR3 reads CASSEGNLYEQYF. In DNA, the CDR3 is TGTGCCAGCAGTGAAGGGAACCTCTACGAGCAGTACTTC.